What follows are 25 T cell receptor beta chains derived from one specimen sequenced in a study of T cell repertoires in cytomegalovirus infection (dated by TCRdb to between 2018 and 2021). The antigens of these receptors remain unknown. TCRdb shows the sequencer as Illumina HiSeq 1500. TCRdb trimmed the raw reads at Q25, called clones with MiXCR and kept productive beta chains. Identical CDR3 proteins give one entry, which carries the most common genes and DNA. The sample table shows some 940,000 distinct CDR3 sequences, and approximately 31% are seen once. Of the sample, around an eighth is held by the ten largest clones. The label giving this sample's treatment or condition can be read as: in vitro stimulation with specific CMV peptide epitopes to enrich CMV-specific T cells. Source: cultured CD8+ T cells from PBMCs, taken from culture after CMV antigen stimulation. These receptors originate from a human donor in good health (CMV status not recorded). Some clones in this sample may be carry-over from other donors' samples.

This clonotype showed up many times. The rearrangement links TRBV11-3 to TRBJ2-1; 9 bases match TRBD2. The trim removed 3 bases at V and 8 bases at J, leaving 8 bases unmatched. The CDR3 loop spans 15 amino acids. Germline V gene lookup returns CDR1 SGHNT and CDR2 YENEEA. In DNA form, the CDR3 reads TGTGCCAGCAGCTTGTTTGGCGGGGGGGCGGATGAGCAGTTCTTC. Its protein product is CASSLFGGGADEQFF.

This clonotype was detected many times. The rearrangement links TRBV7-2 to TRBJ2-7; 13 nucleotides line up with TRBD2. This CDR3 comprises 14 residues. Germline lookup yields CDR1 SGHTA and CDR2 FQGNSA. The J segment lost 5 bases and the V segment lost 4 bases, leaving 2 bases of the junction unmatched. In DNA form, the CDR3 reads TGTGCCAGCAGCTCCGGGACTAGCGGGAACGAGCAGTACTTC. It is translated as CASSSGTSGNEQYF.

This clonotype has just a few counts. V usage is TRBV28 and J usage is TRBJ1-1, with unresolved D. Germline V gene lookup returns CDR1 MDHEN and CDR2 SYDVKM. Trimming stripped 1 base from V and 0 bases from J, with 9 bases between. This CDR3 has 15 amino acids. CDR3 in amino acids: CASSLYSGMNTEAFF. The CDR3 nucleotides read TGTGCCAGCAGTTTATATTCCGGGATGAACACTGAAGCTTTCTTT.

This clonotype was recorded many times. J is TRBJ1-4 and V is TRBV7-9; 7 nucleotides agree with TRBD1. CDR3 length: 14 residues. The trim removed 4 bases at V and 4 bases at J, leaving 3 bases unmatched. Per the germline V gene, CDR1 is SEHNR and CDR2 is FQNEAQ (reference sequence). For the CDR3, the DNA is TGTGCCAGCAGCTCGGACAGGTTTAATGAAAAACTGTTTTTT. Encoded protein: CASSSDRFNEKLFF. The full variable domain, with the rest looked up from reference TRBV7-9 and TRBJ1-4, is DTGVSQNPRHKITKRGQNVTFRCDPISEHNRLYWYRQTLGQGPEFLTYFQNEAQLEKSRLLSDRFSAERPKGSFSTLEIQRTEQGDSAMYLCASSSDRFNEKLFFGSGTQLSVL.

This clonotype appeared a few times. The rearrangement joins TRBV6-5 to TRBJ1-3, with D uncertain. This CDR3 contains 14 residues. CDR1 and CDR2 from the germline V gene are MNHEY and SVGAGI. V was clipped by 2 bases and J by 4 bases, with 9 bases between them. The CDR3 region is CASSYDRSGNTIYF. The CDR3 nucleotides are TGTGCCAGCAGTTACGATCGGTCCGGAAACACCATATATTTT.

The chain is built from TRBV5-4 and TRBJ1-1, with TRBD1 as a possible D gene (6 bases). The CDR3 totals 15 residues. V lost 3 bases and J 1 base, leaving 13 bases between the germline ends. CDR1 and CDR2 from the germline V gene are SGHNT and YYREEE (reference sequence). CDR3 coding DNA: TGTGCCAGCAGCTGGGGGCAGTCGCAGAACACTGAAGCTTTCTTT. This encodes CASSWGQSQNTEAFF.

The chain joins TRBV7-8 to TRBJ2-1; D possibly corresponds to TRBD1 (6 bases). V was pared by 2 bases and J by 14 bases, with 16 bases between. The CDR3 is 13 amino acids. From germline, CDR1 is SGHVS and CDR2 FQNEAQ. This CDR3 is CASSLTGQYEEFF. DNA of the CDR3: TGTGCCAGCAGCTTAACAGGGCAGTACGAGGAGTTCTTC.

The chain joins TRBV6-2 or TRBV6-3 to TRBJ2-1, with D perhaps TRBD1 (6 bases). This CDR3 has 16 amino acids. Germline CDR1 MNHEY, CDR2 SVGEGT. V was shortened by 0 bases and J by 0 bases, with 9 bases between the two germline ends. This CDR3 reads CASSYSNRDSYNEQFF. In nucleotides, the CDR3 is TGTGCCAGCAGTTACTCGAACAGGGACTCCTACAATGAGCAGTTCTTC.

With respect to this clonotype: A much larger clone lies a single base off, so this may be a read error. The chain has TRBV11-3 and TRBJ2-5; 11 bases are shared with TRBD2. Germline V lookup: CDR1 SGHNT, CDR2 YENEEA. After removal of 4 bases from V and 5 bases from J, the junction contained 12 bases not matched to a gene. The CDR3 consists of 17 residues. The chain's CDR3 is CASSCGGSGGEVETQYF. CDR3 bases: TGTGCCAGCAGCTGCGGAGGTAGCGGGGGGGAAGTTGAGACCCAGTACTTC.

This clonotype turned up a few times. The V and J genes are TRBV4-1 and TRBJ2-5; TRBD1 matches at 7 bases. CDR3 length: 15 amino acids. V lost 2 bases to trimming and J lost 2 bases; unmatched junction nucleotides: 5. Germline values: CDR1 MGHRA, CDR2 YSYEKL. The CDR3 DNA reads TGCGCCAGCAGCCAACACACAGGGGAGCAAGAGACCCAGTACTTC. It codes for CASSQHTGEQETQYF.

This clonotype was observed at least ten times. CDR3 sequence: CASSSLGIVSNTEAFF. In nucleotides, the CDR3 is TGTGCCAGCAGCTCACTTGGGATCGTCTCGAACACTGAAGCTTTCTTT. The chain links TRBV7-8 to TRBJ1-1; no definite D call. Trimming left V 4 bases short and J 1 base short, with 16 bases between. The CDR3 covers 16 residues. Germline V gene lookup returns CDR1 SGHVS and CDR2 FQNEAQ.

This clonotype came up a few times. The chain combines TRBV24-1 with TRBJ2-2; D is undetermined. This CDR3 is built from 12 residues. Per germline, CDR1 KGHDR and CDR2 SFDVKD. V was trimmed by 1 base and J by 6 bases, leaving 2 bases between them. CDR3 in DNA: TGTGCCACCAGTGATTTACCCGGGGAGCTGTTTTTT. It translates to CATSDLPGELFF.

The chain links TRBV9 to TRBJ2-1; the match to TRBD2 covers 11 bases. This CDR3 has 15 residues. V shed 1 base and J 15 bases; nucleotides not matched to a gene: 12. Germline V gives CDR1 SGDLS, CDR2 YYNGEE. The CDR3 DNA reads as TGTGCCAGCAGCGTATACGGGACTAGCGGAGGGGCCTTGTTCTTC. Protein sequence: CASSVYGTSGGALFF.

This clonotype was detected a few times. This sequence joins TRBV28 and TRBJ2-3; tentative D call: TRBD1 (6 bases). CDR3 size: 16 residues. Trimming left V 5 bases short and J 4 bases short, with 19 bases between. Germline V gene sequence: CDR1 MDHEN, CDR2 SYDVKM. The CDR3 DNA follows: TGTGCCAGCAGTCAAACCGGGACAATCTCCTCAGATACGCAGTATTTT. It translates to CASSQTGTISSDTQYF.

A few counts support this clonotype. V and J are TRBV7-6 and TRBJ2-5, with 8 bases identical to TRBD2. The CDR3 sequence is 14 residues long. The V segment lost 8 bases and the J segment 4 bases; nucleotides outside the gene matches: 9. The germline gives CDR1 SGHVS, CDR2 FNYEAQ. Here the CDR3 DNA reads TGTGCCAGCGGCCGGGGGGGGGCAAGAGAGACCCAGTACTTC. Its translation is CASGRGGARETQYF. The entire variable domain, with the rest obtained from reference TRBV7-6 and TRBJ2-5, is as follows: GAGVSQSPRYKVTKRGQDVALRCDPISGHVSLYWYRQALGQGPEFLTYFNYEAQQDKSGLPNDRFSAERPEGSISTLTIQRTEQRDSAMYRCASGRGGARETQYFGPGTRLLVL.

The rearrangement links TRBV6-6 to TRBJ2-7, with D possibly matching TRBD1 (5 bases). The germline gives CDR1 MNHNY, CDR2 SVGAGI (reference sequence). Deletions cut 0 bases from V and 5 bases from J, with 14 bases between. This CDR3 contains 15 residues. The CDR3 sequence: CASSYSNQGLNEQYF. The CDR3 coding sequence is TGTGCCAGCAGTTACTCGAACCAGGGTTTGAACGAGCAGTACTTC.

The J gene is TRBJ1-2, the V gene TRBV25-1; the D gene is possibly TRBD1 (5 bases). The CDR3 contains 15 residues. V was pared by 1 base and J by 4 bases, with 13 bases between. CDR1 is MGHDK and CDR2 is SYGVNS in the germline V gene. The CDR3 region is CASSEFVGGGYGYTF. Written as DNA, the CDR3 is TGTGCCAGCAGTGAATTCGTTGGGGGAGGCTATGGCTACACCTTC.

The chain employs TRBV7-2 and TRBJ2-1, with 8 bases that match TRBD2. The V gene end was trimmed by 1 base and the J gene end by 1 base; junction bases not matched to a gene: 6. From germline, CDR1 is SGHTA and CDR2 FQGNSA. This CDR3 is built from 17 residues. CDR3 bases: TGTGCCAGCAGCTTAGATCGCCGGGGGGGTTCCTACAATGAGCAGTTCTTC. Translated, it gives CASSLDRRGGSYNEQFF.

CDR3 residues: CSAVSSGANVLTF. The CDR3 bases are TGCAGTGCTGTCAGCTCTGGGGCCAACGTCCTGACTTTC. This chain connects TRBV20-1 to TRBJ2-6, with D unresolved. In germline, CDR1 is DFQATT, CDR2 SNEGSKA (reference sequence). This CDR3 is built from 13 residues. The V gene lost 5 bases and the J gene lost 0 bases, with 5 bases spanning the gap.

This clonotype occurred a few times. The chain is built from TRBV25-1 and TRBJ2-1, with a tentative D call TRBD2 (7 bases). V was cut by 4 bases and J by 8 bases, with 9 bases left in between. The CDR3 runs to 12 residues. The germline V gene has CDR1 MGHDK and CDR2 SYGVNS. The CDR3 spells CASSAGGYEQFF. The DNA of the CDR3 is TGTGCCAGCAGTGCGGGGGGCTATGAGCAGTTCTTC.

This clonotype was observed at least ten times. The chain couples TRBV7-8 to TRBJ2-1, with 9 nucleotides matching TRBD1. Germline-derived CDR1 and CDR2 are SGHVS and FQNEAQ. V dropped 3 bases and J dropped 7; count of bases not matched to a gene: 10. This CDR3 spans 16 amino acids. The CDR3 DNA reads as TGTGCCAGCAGCTTCACCGGGACAGGGTCGGGGAATGAGCAGTTCTTC. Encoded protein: CASSFTGTGSGNEQFF.

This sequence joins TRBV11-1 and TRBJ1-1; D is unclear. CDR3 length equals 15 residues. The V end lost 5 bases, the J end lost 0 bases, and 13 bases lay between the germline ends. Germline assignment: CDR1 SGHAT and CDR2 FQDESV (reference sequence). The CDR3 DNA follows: TGTGCCAGCAGCGAACATAAAGGATTGAACACTGAAGCTTTCTTT. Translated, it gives CASSEHKGLNTEAFF.

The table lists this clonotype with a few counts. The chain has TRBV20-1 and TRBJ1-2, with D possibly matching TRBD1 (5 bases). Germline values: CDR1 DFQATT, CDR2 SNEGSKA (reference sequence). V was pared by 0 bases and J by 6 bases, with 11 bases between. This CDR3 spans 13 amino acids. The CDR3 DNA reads TGCAGTGCTAGAGATCCGGCAGGGCATGGCTACACCTTC. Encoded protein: CSARDPAGHGYTF.

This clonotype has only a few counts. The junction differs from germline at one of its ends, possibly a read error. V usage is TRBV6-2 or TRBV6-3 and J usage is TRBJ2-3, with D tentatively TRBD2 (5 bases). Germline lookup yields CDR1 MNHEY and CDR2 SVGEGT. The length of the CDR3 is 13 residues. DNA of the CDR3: TGTGCCAGCGGAAGCGGAGGCACAGCTACGCAGTATTTT. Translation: CASGSGGTATQYF.

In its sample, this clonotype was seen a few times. This CDR3 is CASSPGTSGDLDNEQFF. Here the CDR3 DNA reads TGTGCCAGCAGCCCCGGGACTAGCGGGGATCTGGACAATGAGCAGTTCTTC. V gene TRBV6-6 combines with J gene TRBJ2-1; TRBD2 matches at 13 bases. This CDR3 is built from 17 residues. Per the germline V gene, CDR1 is MNHNY and CDR2 is SVGAGI (reference sequence). V was pared by 6 bases and J by 5 bases, with 10 bases of the junction left unmatched.